This TCR beta chain was sequenced for a study of monozygotic twins with inflammatory bowel disease. TCRdb re-called the 5' RACE reads and shows each CDR3 protein once, DNA omitted. Its table lists 400,000 to 500,000 distinct CDR3 sequences. CDR3 length equals 15 residues. The germline V gene encodes CDR1 SEHNR and CDR2 FQNEAQ (reference sequence). Study-level findings and limits: Support for any single strong IBD-associated signal or clonotype was not found.

The authors isolated total RNA from whole blood without sorting T cells. For this clonotype: Antigen: not known.

Sequenced input: blood. This TCR was sampled from a human donor with ulcerative colitis or Crohn's disease, or a healthy co-twin of an affected twin (not recorded which). The chain couples TRBV7-9 to TRBJ2-2; TCRdb's D call, TRBD1, is unchecked because there is no DNA. The CDR3 sequence: CASSSGQGAGGELFF.